Included here is one T cell receptor beta chain sequence, with context. The germline V gene encodes CDR1 SNHLY and CDR2 FYNNEI. CDR3 size: 15 residues. Trimming removed 3 bases at V and 2 bases at J, with 14 bases between. Stated treatment: oral pan-JAK inhibitor, 5-10 mg twice daily. Punch biopsies of lesional scalp, plus peripheral blood, were taken from alopecia areata patients. The sample belongs to a study of CD8+ T cells in alopecia areata. Study summary: The percentage of affected scalp area served as the score of severity for treated patients.

Sequencing relied on a cDNA template that was reverse transcribed from extracted RNA. Profiled with immunoSEQ multiplex PCR; TCRdb holds only in-frame clones, not every one. The top ten hold 3% to 3.5% of the sample, which has some 200,000 clones, 50% to 60% seen once. This chain links TRBV2 with TRBJ2-7; possibly TRBD1 or TRBD2 for D (5 bases each). This clonotype originated in a human donor with alopecia areata. The input for sequencing was CD4+ T cells sorted from blood, taken at week 4, from a patient treated with tofacitinib. The CDR3 region has the DNA TGTGCCAGCAGTGACGTGGTGGGGGTCACCTACGAGCAGTACTTC. Its translation: CASSDVVGVTYEQYF.